This passage covers 14 T cell receptor beta chains from one sample sequenced in a study of blood T cell repertoires in COVID-19. Repertoires were generated with immunoSEQ multiplex PCR, while TCRdb's copy carries only in-frame clones and drops some. The repertoire holds a few hundred thousand clones, with around 92% as singletons. Material for sequencing was peripheral blood. These receptor sequences come from a man aged 40-49 years with acute or convalescent COVID-19.

V is TRBV19 and J is TRBJ1-1; tentatively, D is TRBD1 (6 bases). V was clipped by 4 bases and J by 4 bases, with 16 bases between them. Germline-derived CDR1 and CDR2 are LNHDA and SQIVND (reference sequence). This CDR3 contains 15 residues. This CDR3 reads CASSRPKQGFTEAFF. The CDR3 DNA sequence: TGTGCCAGTAGTAGGCCGAAACAGGGTTTCACTGAAGCTTTCTTT.

This clone was seen once. Germline and junction disagree at one end, which may indicate a read error. This chain joins TRBV7-7 and TRBJ2-5, with 9 bases that match TRBD1. Germline V gene data show CDR1 as SSHAT and CDR2 as FNYEAQ (reference sequence). The length of the CDR3 is 14 residues. The chain's CDR3 is CASSSGQGQETQYF. For the CDR3, the DNA is TGTGCTAGCAGCTCGGGACAGGGCCAAGAGACCCAGTACTTC. The full variable domain, with the rest looked up from reference TRBV7-7 and TRBJ2-5, is GAGVSQSPRYKVTKRGQDVTLRCDPISSHATLYWYQQALGQGPEFLTYFNYEAQPDKSGLPSDRFSAERPEGSISTLTIQRTEQRDSAMYRCASSSGQGQETQYFGPGTRLLVL.

The J gene is TRBJ2-1, the V gene TRBV28; 16 positions match TRBD2. Trimming at V came to 5 bases and at J to 14 bases, leaving 3 bases not matched to a gene. The length of the CDR3 is 13 residues. Germline V CDR1 and CDR2: MDHEN, SYDVKM. Here the CDR3 DNA reads TGTGCCAGCAGTAAGGGACTAGCGGGAGGGGAGTTCTTC. As protein: CASSKGLAGGEFF.

The gene calls are TRBV19 and TRBJ1-3, with TRBD1 identical over 7 bases. The V segment lost 5 bases and the J segment 2 bases; nucleotides outside the gene matches: 9. The CDR3 sequence is 16 residues long. Germline V gene sequence: CDR1 LNHDA, CDR2 SQIVND (reference sequence). The CDR3 coding sequence is TGTGCCAGTAGTTGGAACAGGGGAAGAGCTGGAAACACCATATATTTT. As protein: CASSWNRGRAGNTIYF.

V is TRBV24-1 and J is TRBJ2-1; D might be TRBD1 (5 bases). Germline V gene sequence: CDR1 KGHDR, CDR2 SFDVKD. The CDR3 totals 13 residues. V lost 9 bases to trimming and J lost 9 bases, with 17 bases between them. This CDR3 is CATQKTGRGEQFF. CDR3 DNA: TGTGCCACCCAAAAAACAGGAAGGGGTGAGCAGTTCTTC.

This chain uses TRBV2 with TRBJ1-5; 7 nucleotides match TRBD1. V lost 6 bases to trimming and J lost 5 bases; unmatched junction nucleotides: 7. Germline lookup yields CDR1 SNHLY and CDR2 FYNNEI. The CDR3 runs 14 residues. Here the CDR3 DNA reads TGTGCCAGCAGCGTGACAGGGTGGGATCAGCCCCAGCATTTT. Its translation: CASSVTGWDQPQHF.

The chain couples TRBV28 to TRBJ2-2, with 7 nucleotides matching TRBD2. Germline V gene data show CDR1 as MDHEN and CDR2 as SYDVKM. Losses at the gene ends were 7 bases for V and 1 base for J; bases not matched to a gene: 9. This CDR3 spans 16 amino acids. CDR3 sequence reads: CASTPLGRGNTGELFF. The DNA of the CDR3 is TGTGCCAGCACCCCCCTTGGGAGGGGGAACACCGGGGAGCTGTTTTTT. Full variable domain (rest looked up from reference TRBV28 and TRBJ2-2): DVKVTQSSRYLVKRTGEKVFLECVQDMDHENMFWYRQDPGLGLRLIYFSYDVKMKEKGDIPEGYSVSREKKERFSLILESASTNQTSMYLCASTPLGRGNTGELFFGEGSRLTVL.

This chain joins TRBV5-6 and TRBJ2-5; TRBD2 aligns across 8 bases. CDR1 SGHDT and CDR2 YYEEEE come from the germline V gene. V gave up 3 bases and J gave up 7 bases; unmatched junction bases: 5. The CDR3 sequence is 13 residues long. CDR3 protein: CASSSASGRTQYF. CDR3 nucleotides: TGTGCCAGCAGCTCCGCTAGCGGGCGGACCCAGTACTTC.

The chain links TRBV6-5 to TRBJ2-2, with D tentatively TRBD2 (5 bases). Germline CDR1 is MNHEY and CDR2 is SVGAGI. The V end was cut by 0 bases, the J end by 7 bases, with 12 bases between. The CDR3 has 15 residues. The CDR3 reads CASSYSWSGGGELFF. The CDR3 bases are TGTGCCAGCAGTTACTCTTGGAGCGGTGGCGGGGAGCTGTTTTTT.

The chain employs TRBV5-1 and TRBJ1-2, with D uncertain. The CDR3 is made up of 14 amino acids. CDR1 SGHRS and CDR2 YFSETQ come from the germline V gene. V lost 4 bases, J lost 8 bases, and 18 bases lay in between. DNA for the CDR3: TGCGCCAGCAGCCTGGCCGGTGCAGGTGGAGGCTACACCTTC. This gives the protein CASSLAGAGGGYTF.

This sequence joins TRBV4-2 and TRBJ2-1, with D possibly TRBD1 on 5 matching bases. V was clipped by 2 bases and J by 5 bases, with 34 bases between them. Germline assignment: CDR1 LGHNA and CDR2 YNFKEQ. The CDR3 contains 22 residues. CDR3 sequence reads: CASSQLRTPSTSFSLGDNEQFF. The CDR3 DNA follows: TGTGCCAGCAGCCAACTCAGGACCCCTTCTACGTCCTTCTCCCTAGGGGACAATGAGCAGTTCTTC.

In nucleotides, the CDR3 is TGTGCCAGCGGACGAGACAGGGGAGCTATTATGAACACTGAAGCTTTCTTT. Translated, it gives CASGRDRGAIMNTEAFF. The gene calls are TRBV27 and TRBJ1-1; 8 bases are shared with TRBD1. The CDR3 has 17 residues. The trim removed 8 bases at V and 0 bases at J, leaving 14 bases unmatched. Germline V gene data show CDR1 as MNHEY and CDR2 as SMNVEV (reference sequence).

About this clone itself: This same CDR3 is encoded by further DNA sequences in the sample. The chain carries TRBV18 and TRBJ2-5; D ambiguous. Trimming left V 3 bases short and J 4 bases short, with 6 bases between. The germline gives CDR1 KGHSH, CDR2 LQKENI. The CDR3 is made up of 12 amino acids. Here the CDR3 reads CASSPVRETQYF. CDR3 bases: TGTGCCAGCTCACCCGTCCGAGAGACCCAGTACTTC.

The genes are TRBV18 and TRBJ2-7; TRBD2 aligns across 9 bases. The CDR3 covers 15 residues. The germline V gene encodes CDR1 KGHSH and CDR2 LQKENI. The V gene end was trimmed by 5 bases and the J gene end by 0 bases; junction bases not matched to a gene: 5. The CDR3 bases are TGTGCCAGCTCAGGGGGTAGCGGGAGCTCCTACGAGCAGTACTTC. It specifies CASSGGSGSSYEQYF.